The next 32 T cell receptor beta chains were all read from a single sample in a study of shared T cell receptors in the human thymus (dated by TCRdb to about 2021). Receptor libraries were prepared by the immunoSEQ multiplex PCR assay. As stored in TCRdb, this immuneACCESS dataset retains in-frame rearrangements with V and J assigned. A fraction of the clones does not appear; measured against another copy, unresolved V genes explain less than half of the discrepancy, and the remainder lacks a known reason. The sample has hundreds of thousands of clones on record, around 87% of them singletons. About 0.0094% of the sample is held by the ten biggest clonotypes. These data are also associated with another study on human thymus T cells.

The sample consisted of thymocytes. These receptors were obtained from a boy under three years old with a congenital heart defect. Donor details come from another sample of the same person, matched by shared clones.

V gene TRBV7-2 combines with J gene TRBJ2-5; 9 nucleotides match TRBD2. Germline V lookup: CDR1 SGHTA, CDR2 FQGNSA. V lost 5 bases, J lost 5 bases, and 9 bases stayed unmatched. CDR3 length: 15 residues. CDR3 sequence reads: CASSVRLAVRETQYF. CDR3 nucleotides: TGTGCCAGCAGCGTTAGACTAGCGGTGAGGGAGACCCAGTACTTC. Variable domain in full (rest from reference TRBV7-2 and TRBJ2-5): GAGVSQSPSNKVTEKGKDVELRCDPISGHTALYWYRQSLGQGLEFLIYFQGNSAPDKSGLPSDRFSAERTGGSVSTLTIQRTQQEDSAVYLCASSVRLAVRETQYFGPGTRLLVL.

The CDR3 protein is CASSPRDRGRQETQYF. CDR3 DNA: TGTGCCAGCAGCCCCCGGGACAGGGGGCGGCAAGAGACCCAGTACTTC. The V and J genes are TRBV5-6 and TRBJ2-5, with TRBD1 identical over 12 bases. The J segment lost 2 bases and the V segment lost 4 bases, leaving 6 bases of the junction unmatched. This CDR3 spans 16 amino acids. Germline lookup yields CDR1 SGHDT and CDR2 YYEEEE.

The CDR3 region has the DNA TGTGCCAGCACCCTTAGCGCTAGCCTTCACAATGAGCAGTTCTTC. Translated, it gives CASTLSASLHNEQFF. The genes are TRBV28 and TRBJ2-1; D perhaps matches TRBD2 (5 bases). Trimming took 7 bases from V and 5 from J, leaving 18 bases between them. This CDR3 has 15 residues. Per the germline V gene, CDR1 is MDHEN and CDR2 is SYDVKM.

For this clone: Other DNA sequences from this sample encode an identical CDR3 as well. The CDR3 DNA reads as TGTGCCACCAGCAGAGAGCCCCGGAGGAGGTTCTACTACGAGCAGTACTTC. Translated: CATSREPRRRFYYEQYF. The rearrangement links TRBV15 to TRBJ2-7, with D tentatively TRBD2 (5 bases). The CDR3 has 17 amino acids. V shed 0 bases and J shed 3 bases, with 18 bases lying between them. Germline CDR1 reads LNHNV; CDR2 reads YYDKDF (reference sequence).

The chain couples TRBV13 to TRBJ2-5, with 11 positions matching TRBD2. Germline lookup yields CDR1 PRHDT and CDR2 FYEKMQ (reference sequence). V lost 3 bases and J lost 4; bases outside the gene matches: 4. The CDR3 is made up of 15 amino acids. The CDR3 protein is CASSFGLAGGETQYF. CDR3 nucleotide sequence: TGTGCCAGCAGCTTTGGGCTAGCGGGGGGAGAGACCCAGTACTTC.

The V gene is TRBV11-2, the J gene TRBJ2-2; unclear D gene. The germline gives CDR1 SGHAT, CDR2 FQNNGV. This CDR3 region has 14 residues. The V end lost 3 bases, the J end lost 7 bases, and 12 bases lay between the germline ends. The CDR3 reads CASSFPRSDGELFF. Written as DNA, the CDR3 is TGTGCCAGCAGCTTCCCTAGGTCTGACGGGGAGCTGTTTTTT.

This chain joins TRBV27 and TRBJ2-1, with D tentatively TRBD1 (5 bases). The germline CDR1 and CDR2 sequences are MNHEY and SMNVEV (reference sequence). V was trimmed by 5 bases and J by 3 bases, leaving 17 bases between them. The CDR3 extends over 16 amino acids. DNA of the CDR3: TGTGCCAGCAGTACTCGGACAAGGCTTTTCTACAATGAGCAGTTCTTC. Amino acid sequence: CASSTRTRLFYNEQFF.

About this clone: Other DNA sequences in the same sample also yield this CDR3. The genes are TRBV6-5 and TRBJ1-6, with a weak D call TRBD1 (6 bases). The CDR3 extends over 14 amino acids. Germline-derived CDR1 and CDR2 are MNHEY and SVGAGI. Trimming removed 5 bases from V and 8 bases from J, with 13 bases in between. The chain's CDR3 is CASSKTGFHSPLHF. In DNA form, the CDR3 reads TGTGCCAGCAGTAAAACAGGGTTTCATTCACCCCTCCACTTT.

The chain employs TRBV18 and TRBJ1-5, with D uncertain. Germline CDR1 and CDR2: KGHSH and LQKENI. Trimming took 0 bases from V and 4 from J, leaving 13 bases between them. The CDR3 is 16 amino acids. This CDR3 is CASSPPFTDGNQPQHF. Here the CDR3 DNA reads TGTGCCAGCTCACCACCGTTTACAGATGGGAATCAGCCCCAGCATTTT.

The chain employs TRBV7-9 and TRBJ1-2; 8 bases align to TRBD1. Trimming removed 7 bases from V and 6 bases from J; junction bases left unmatched: 7. Germline CDR1 SEHNR, CDR2 FQNEAQ (reference sequence). The CDR3 is 13 residues long. In DNA, the CDR3 is TGTGCCAGCACCCTGGACAGGGAGGATGGCTACACCTTC. Translation gives CASTLDREDGYTF.

This clone was observed a single time. This rearrangement joins TRBV5-1 to TRBJ1-6, with D hard to call. With 0 bases removed from V and 12 bases from J, the gap between germline ends came to 22 bases. The CDR3 has 17 residues. CDR1 and CDR2 (germline): SGHRS, YFSETQ. CDR3 nucleotides: TGCGCCAGCAGCTTGGAACACCGATCAGCACCTGGGCTACCCCTCCACTTT. Its translation is CASSLEHRSAPGLPLHF.

This clone was counted between two and nine times. The chain recombines TRBV6-1 with TRBJ1-4; D remains unclear. V shed 7 bases and J shed 8 bases, with 11 bases lying between them. Germline loops: CDR1 MNHNS, CDR2 SASEGT. This CDR3 has 12 amino acids. CDR3 DNA sequence: TGTGCCAGCATCAGTTTTCGAGAAAAACTGTTTTTT. This encodes CASISFREKLFF.

The V call is TRBV6-5, the J call TRBJ1-6, with D tentatively TRBD1 (5 bases). The germline CDR1 and CDR2 sequences are MNHEY and SVGAGI. V was trimmed by 4 bases and J by 8 bases, leaving 18 bases between them. The CDR3 spans 16 residues. The DNA for the CDR3 is TGTGCCAGCAGTTCAAGGCTCCCGGGGGTTGATTCACCCCTCCACTTT. It translates to CASSSRLPGVDSPLHF.

A few counts support this clone. The chain is built from TRBV4-2 and TRBJ1-4; TRBD1 matches at 7 bases. The CDR3 has 14 residues. V was clipped by 3 bases and J by 5 bases; unmatched bases: 3. Germline values: CDR1 LGHNA, CDR2 YNFKEQ. DNA for the CDR3: TGTGCCAGCAGCCACGGGACAGCGAATGAAAAACTGTTTTTT. Encoded protein: CASSHGTANEKLFF.

This clone has a single count. The chain carries TRBV5-6 and TRBJ1-4; the match to TRBD1 covers 11 bases. The CDR3 loop spans 15 amino acids. Germline CDR1 SGHDT, CDR2 YYEEEE. The trim removed 4 bases at V and 6 bases at J, leaving 5 bases unmatched. The DNA for the CDR3 is TGTGCCAGCAGCGGACCGGGACAGGGGGATGAAAAACTGTTTTTT. Translating gives CASSGPGQGDEKLFF.

The chain employs TRBV7-6 and TRBJ2-2; D perhaps matches TRBD1 (5 bases). V was pared by 5 bases and J by 2 bases, with 21 bases between. The V gene's germline CDR1 is SGHVS and CDR2 FNYEAQ. This CDR3 is built from 18 residues. Written as DNA, the CDR3 is TGTGCCAGCAGCCCCTCCGGGTTGGGGCAGATTAACACCGGGGAGCTGTTTTTT. Encoded protein: CASSPSGLGQINTGELFF.

This clone was counted a few times. The rearrangement uses TRBV5-6 and TRBJ1-6, with D possibly being TRBD1 (5 bases). The CDR3 loop spans 18 amino acids. Germline V CDR1 and CDR2: SGHDT, YYEEEE. The V end lost 0 bases, the J end lost 0 bases, and 13 bases lay between the germline ends. In DNA form, the CDR3 reads TGTGCCAGCAGCTTGGCCGCGGGGGAAAACTCCTATAATTCACCCCTCCACTTT. This codes for CASSLAAGENSYNSPLHF.

The genes are TRBV2 and TRBJ2-1; 9 bases are shared with TRBD2. The CDR3 sequence is 16 residues long. Germline V lookup: CDR1 SNHLY, CDR2 FYNNEI. V lost 8 bases, J lost 9 bases, and 17 bases stayed unmatched. CDR3 region: CASLAGAGGQVGEQFF. The CDR3 DNA is TGTGCCAGCCTGGCTGGAGCGGGGGGTCAGGTCGGTGAGCAGTTCTTC.

V usage is TRBV11-2 and J usage is TRBJ2-1; D is unresolved. Germline V gives CDR1 SGHAT, CDR2 FQNNGV. The CDR3 has 14 amino acids. V dropped 0 bases and J dropped 5 bases, with 8 bases sitting between them. This chain's CDR3 is CASSLEPRDNEQFF. CDR3 in DNA: TGTGCCAGCAGCTTAGAACCCCGGGACAATGAGCAGTTCTTC.

This chain connects TRBV6-5 to TRBJ2-1; 12 bases agree with TRBD1. CDR1 is MNHEY, CDR2 SVGAGI, per germline. V gave up 6 bases and J gave up 7 bases; unmatched junction bases: 7. There are 15 residues in the CDR3. CDR3 protein: CASSTGTGGRNEQFF. DNA of the CDR3: TGTGCCAGCAGCACCGGGACAGGGGGCCGGAATGAGCAGTTCTTC.

This clone was observed once. At one end the junction does not follow the germline gene, possibly because of a read error. J is TRBJ1-2 and V is TRBV5-3; 11 bases match TRBD1. TRBV5-3 is noted as an ORF with a role that remains uncertain. This CDR3 has 10 residues. The CDR3 is CARSPGQGGF. DNA of the CDR3: TGTGCCAGAAGCCCGGGACAGGGGGGTTTC.

The genes are TRBV28 and TRBJ1-5; 8 bases align to TRBD1. Losses at the gene ends were 2 bases for V and 5 bases for J; bases not matched to a gene: 8. Germline CDR1 and CDR2: MDHEN and SYDVKM. The CDR3 covers 16 residues. The CDR3 is CASSLARGLWDQPQHF. The CDR3 bases are TGTGCCAGCAGTTTAGCCAGGGGGCTTTGGGATCAGCCCCAGCATTTT. The full variable domain, its missing parts supplied by reference TRBV28 and TRBJ1-5, is DVKVTQSSRYLVKRTGEKVFLECVQDMDHENMFWYRQDPGLGLRLIYFSYDVKMKEKGDIPEGYSVSREKKERFSLILESASTNQTSMYLCASSLARGLWDQPQHFGDGTRLSIL.

V is TRBV5-4 and J is TRBJ2-1; TRBD2 matches at 7 bases. The CDR3 sequence is 15 residues long. Looked up from germline, CDR1 is SGHNT and CDR2 is YYREEE (reference sequence). The ends lost 1 base at V and 4 bases at J; junction bases unmatched: 5. The CDR3 nucleotides read TGTGCCAGCAGCTTGCGTCTAGCGGAATACAATGAGCAGTTCTTC. As protein: CASSLRLAEYNEQFF.

V gene TRBV5-1 combines with J gene TRBJ2-1, with 7 positions matching TRBD2. This CDR3 region has 14 residues. Trimming took 1 base from V and 7 from J; bases not matched to a gene: 5. Germline CDR1 and CDR2: SGHRS and YFSETQ. The CDR3 loop is CASSLIGLVNEQFF. Here the CDR3 DNA reads TGCGCCAGCAGCTTGATAGGACTAGTAAATGAGCAGTTCTTC. Based on the CDR3 plus reference TRBV5-1 and TRBJ2-1, the full variable domain is KAGVTQTPRYLIKTRGQQVTLSCSPISGHRSVSWYQQTPGQGLQFLFEYFSETQRNKGNFPGRFSGRQFSNSRSEMNVSTLELGDSALYLCASSLIGLVNEQFFGPGTRLTVL.

This clone has only one observation. This chain joins TRBV2 and TRBJ1-5; no clear D. The CDR3 is 15 amino acids. Germline V gene lookup returns CDR1 SNHLY and CDR2 FYNNEI. The V and J ends lost 0 bases and 3 bases respectively, with 9 bases between them. This CDR3 is CASSEACQINQPQHF. Written as DNA, the CDR3 is TGTGCCAGCAGTGAAGCGTGCCAGATCAATCAGCCCCAGCATTTT.

The V gene is TRBV7-8, the J gene TRBJ2-5; 14 bases agree with TRBD2. The germline V gene has CDR1 SGHVS and CDR2 FQNEAQ. V shed 5 bases and J 2 bases; nucleotides not matched to a gene: 19. The CDR3 runs to 21 residues. In DNA, the CDR3 is TGTGCCAGCAGCCTACGGACTAGCGGGGGGCCAGGGGGAGCTAGACAAGAGACCCAGTACTTC. It specifies CASSLRTSGGPGGARQETQYF. The full variable domain, in which reference TRBV7-8 and TRBJ2-5 provide the parts outside the CDR3, is GAGVSQSPRYKVAKRGQDVALRCDPISGHVSLFWYQQALGQGPEFLTYFQNEAQLDKSGLPSDRFFAERPEGSVSTLKIQRTQQEDSAVYLCASSLRTSGGPGGARQETQYFGPGTRLLVL.

This sequence joins TRBV2 and TRBJ2-2; no firm D call. V dropped 3 bases and J dropped 4 bases, with 6 bases sitting between them. Germline-derived CDR1 and CDR2 are SNHLY and FYNNEI. The CDR3 has 13 amino acids. CDR3 DNA: TGTGCCAGCAGTGACTCGAGCACCGGGGAGCTGTTTTTT. This encodes CASSDSSTGELFF. Based on the CDR3 plus reference TRBV2 and TRBJ2-2, the full variable domain is EPEVTQTPSHQVTQMGQEVILRCVPISNHLYFYWYRQILGQKVEFLVSFYNNEISEKSEIFDDQFSVERPDGSNFTLKIRSTKLEDSAMYFCASSDSSTGELFFGEGSRLTVL.

The CDR3 DNA sequence: TGCGCCAGCAGCCAGACGTCGGGCTATGGCTACACCTTC. Amino acids: CASSQTSGYGYTF. The rearrangement links TRBV5-1 to TRBJ1-2; the D is unclear. Trimming stripped 4 bases from V and 4 bases from J, with 11 bases between. This CDR3 is 13 amino acids long. Germline lookup yields CDR1 SGHRS and CDR2 YFSETQ.

This chain connects TRBV6-6 to TRBJ2-1; 9 nucleotides align to TRBD1. The CDR3 extends over 13 amino acids. J lost 9 bases, V lost 6 bases, and 6 bases had no gene match. Looked up from germline, CDR1 is MNHNY and CDR2 is SVGAGI (reference sequence). Written as DNA, the CDR3 is TGTGCCAGCAGGAGACAGGGGGTCGGTGAGCAGTTCTTC. This gives the protein CASRRQGVGEQFF.

This chain links TRBV30 with TRBJ2-3; D is possibly TRBD2 (5 bases). The germline CDR1 and CDR2 sequences are GTSNPN and SVGIG (reference sequence). Trimming pared 3 bases from V and 4 bases from J, leaving 11 bases between. The CDR3 length is 13 residues. The chain's CDR3 is CAWRLEEADTQYF. The CDR3 DNA reads TGTGCCTGGAGATTGGAGGAAGCAGATACGCAGTATTTT.

The chain is built from TRBV27 and TRBJ2-5; 8 bases align to TRBD2. The V segment lost 6 bases and the J segment 5 bases; nucleotides outside the gene matches: 14. The V gene's germline CDR1 is MNHEY and CDR2 SMNVEV (reference sequence). The CDR3 totals 16 residues. In nucleotides, the CDR3 is TGTGCCAGCAGCCGCCGATGGGGGTCGGGGGGGGAGACCCAGTACTTC. Its protein is CASSRRWGSGGETQYF.

This chain links TRBV5-1 with TRBJ1-2, with 8 bases fitting TRBD1. J lost 6 bases, V lost 2 bases, and 3 bases had no gene match. The CDR3 is made up of 13 amino acids. Germline CDR1 and CDR2: SGHRS and YFSETQ. CDR3 protein: CASSFGTGDGYTF. The CDR3 DNA reads TGCGCCAGCAGCTTCGGGACAGGAGATGGCTACACCTTC.